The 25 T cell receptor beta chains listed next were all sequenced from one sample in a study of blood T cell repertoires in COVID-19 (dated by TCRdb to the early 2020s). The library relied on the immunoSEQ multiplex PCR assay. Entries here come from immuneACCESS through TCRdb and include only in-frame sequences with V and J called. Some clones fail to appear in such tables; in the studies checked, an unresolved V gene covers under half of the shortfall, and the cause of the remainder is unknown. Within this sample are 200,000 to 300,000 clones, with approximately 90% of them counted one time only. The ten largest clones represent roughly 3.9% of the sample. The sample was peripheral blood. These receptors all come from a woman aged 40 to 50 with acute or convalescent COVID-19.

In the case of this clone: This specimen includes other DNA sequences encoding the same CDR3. The CDR3 region has the DNA TGTGCCAGCAGCCTGGACAGAAACACTGAAGCTTTCTTT. It is translated as CASSLDRNTEAFF. J is TRBJ1-1 and V is TRBV7-9; perhaps TRBD1 as D (6 bases). CDR3 length: 13 amino acids. Germline loops: CDR1 SEHNR, CDR2 FQNEAQ (reference sequence). Trimming pared 5 bases from V and 2 bases from J, leaving 9 bases between.

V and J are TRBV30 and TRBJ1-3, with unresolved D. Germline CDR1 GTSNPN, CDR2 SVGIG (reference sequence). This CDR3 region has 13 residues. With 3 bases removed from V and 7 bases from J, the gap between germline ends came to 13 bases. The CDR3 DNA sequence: TGTGCCTGGAGGGAACCGGCGAGGAACACCATATATTTT. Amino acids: CAWREPARNTIYF.

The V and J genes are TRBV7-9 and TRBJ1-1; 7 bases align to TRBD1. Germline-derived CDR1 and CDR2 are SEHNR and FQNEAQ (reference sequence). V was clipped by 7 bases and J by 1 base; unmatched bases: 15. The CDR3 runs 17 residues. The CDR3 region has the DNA TGTGCCAGCACCCCCTATCGGGAGGGACAGACGAACACTGAAGCTTTCTTT. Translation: CASTPYREGQTNTEAFF.

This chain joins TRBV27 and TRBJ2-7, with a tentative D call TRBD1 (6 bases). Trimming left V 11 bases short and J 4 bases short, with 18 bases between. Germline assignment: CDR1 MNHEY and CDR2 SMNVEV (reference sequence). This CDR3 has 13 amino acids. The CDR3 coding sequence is TGTGCCGGACCGTCGGGGACACAATACGAGCAGTACGTC. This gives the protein CAGPSGTQYEQYV.

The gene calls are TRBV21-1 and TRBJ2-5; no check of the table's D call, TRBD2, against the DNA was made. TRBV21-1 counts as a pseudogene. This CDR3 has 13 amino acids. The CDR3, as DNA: TGTGCCAGACCCCTATTGGGGGGAGAGACCCAGTACTTC. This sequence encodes CARPLLGGETQYF.

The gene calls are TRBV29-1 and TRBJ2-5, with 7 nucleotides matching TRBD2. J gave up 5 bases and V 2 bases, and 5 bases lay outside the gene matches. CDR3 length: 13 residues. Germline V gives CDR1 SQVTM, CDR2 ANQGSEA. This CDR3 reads CSVERTGGETQYF. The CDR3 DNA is TGCAGCGTTGAAAGAACCGGGGGGGAGACCCAGTACTTC.

The CDR3 DNA reads TGTGCCAGCAGAGAGGATTCGGCCGGGGAGCTGTTTTTT. Protein product: CASREDSAGELFF. The rearrangement joins TRBV6-4 to TRBJ2-2; no reliable D call. CDR1 and CDR2 (germline): MRHNA, SNTAGT. Trimming removed 6 bases from V and 6 bases from J, with 11 bases in between. This CDR3 spans 13 amino acids.

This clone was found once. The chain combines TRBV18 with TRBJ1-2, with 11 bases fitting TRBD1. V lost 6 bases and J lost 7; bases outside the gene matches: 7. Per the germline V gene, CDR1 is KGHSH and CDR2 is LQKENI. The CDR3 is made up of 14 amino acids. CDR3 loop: CASSRGQGASGYTF. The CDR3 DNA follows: TGTGCCAGCTCGCGCGGACAGGGGGCGAGTGGCTACACCTTC.

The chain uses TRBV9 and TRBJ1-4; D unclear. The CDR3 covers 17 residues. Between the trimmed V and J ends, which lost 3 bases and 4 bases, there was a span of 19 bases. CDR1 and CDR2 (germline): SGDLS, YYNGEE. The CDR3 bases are TGTGCCAGCAGCGCCGGGGAGGGAGGAGGATTTAATGAAAAACTGTTTTTT. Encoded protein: CASSAGEGGGFNEKLFF.

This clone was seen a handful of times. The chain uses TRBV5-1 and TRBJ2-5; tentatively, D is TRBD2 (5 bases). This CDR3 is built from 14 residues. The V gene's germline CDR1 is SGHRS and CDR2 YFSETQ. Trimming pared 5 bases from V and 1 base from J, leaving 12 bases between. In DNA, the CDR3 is TGCGCCAGCAGAGAGGGTCAGGTCCAAGAGACCCAGTACTTC. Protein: CASREGQVQETQYF. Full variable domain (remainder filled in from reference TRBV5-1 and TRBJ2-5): KAGVTQTPRYLIKTRGQQVTLSCSPISGHRSVSWYQQTPGQGLQFLFEYFSETQRNKGNFPGRFSGRQFSNSRSEMNVSTLELGDSALYLCASREGQVQETQYFGPGTRLLVL.

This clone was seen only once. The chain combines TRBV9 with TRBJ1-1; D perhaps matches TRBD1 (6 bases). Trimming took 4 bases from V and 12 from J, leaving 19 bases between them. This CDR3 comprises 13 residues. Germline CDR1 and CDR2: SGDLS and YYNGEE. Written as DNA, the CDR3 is TGTGCCAGCAGCCAATATACAGGGCCAGAAACTTTCTTT. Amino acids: CASSQYTGPETFF.

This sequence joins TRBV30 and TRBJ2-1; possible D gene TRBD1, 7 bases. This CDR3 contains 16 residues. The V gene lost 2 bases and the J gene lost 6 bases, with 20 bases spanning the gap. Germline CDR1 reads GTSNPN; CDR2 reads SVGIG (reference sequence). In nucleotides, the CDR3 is TGTGCCTGGAGTCAGGCAAAGCATCAGGGGGGCAATGAGCAGTTCTTC. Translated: CAWSQAKHQGGNEQFF. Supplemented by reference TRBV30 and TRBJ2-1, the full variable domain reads SQTIHQWPATLVQPVGSPLSLECTVEGTSNPNLYWYRQAAGRGLQLLFYSVGIGQISSEVPQNLSASRPQDRQFILSSKKLLLSDSGFYLCAWSQAKHQGGNEQFFGPGTRLTVL.

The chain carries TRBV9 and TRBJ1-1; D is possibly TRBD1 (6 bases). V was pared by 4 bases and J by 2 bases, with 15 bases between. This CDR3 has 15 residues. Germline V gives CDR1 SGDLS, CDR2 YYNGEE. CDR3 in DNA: TGTGCCAGCAGCTCCAGGGGAGGGATTAACACTGAAGCTTTCTTT. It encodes CASSSRGGINTEAFF.

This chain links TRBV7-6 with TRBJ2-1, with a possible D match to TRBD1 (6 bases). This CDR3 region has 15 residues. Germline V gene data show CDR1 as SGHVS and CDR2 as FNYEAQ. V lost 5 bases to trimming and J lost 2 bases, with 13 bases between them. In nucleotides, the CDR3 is TGTGCCAGCAGCCCAGGGGCCCAGCCCTACAATGAGCAGTTCTTC. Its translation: CASSPGAQPYNEQFF.

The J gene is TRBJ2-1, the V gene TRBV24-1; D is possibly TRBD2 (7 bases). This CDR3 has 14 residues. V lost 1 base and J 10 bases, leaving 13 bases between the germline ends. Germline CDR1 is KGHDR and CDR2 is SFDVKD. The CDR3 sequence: CATSDFGGRGEQFF. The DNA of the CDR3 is TGTGCCACCAGTGATTTTGGGGGGCGGGGGGAGCAGTTCTTC.

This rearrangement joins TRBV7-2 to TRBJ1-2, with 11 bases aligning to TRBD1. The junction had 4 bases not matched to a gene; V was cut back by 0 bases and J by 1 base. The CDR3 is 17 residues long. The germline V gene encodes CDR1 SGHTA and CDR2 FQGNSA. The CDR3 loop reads CASSLARGQGDNYGYTF. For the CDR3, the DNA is TGTGCCAGCAGCTTAGCAAGGGGACAGGGGGATAACTATGGCTACACCTTC.

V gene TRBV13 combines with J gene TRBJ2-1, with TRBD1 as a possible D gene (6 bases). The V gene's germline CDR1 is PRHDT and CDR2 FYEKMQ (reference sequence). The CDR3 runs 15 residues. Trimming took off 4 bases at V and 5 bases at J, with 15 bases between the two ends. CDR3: CASSSYRESDNEQFF. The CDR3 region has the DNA TGTGCCAGCAGCTCTTACAGGGAAAGTGACAATGAGCAGTTCTTC.

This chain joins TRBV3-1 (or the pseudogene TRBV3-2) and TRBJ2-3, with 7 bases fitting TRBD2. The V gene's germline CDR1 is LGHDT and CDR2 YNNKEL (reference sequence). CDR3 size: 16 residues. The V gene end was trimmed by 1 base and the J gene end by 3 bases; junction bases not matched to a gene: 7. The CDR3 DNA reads TGTGCCAGCAGCCAAGGGGGCGGGGGAGGTACAGATACGCAGTATTTT. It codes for CASSQGGGGGTDTQYF.

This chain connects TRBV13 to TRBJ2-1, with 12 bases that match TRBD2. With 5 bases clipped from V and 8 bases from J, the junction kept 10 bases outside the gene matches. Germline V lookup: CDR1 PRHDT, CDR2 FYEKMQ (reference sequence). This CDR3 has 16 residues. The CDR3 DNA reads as TGTGCCAGCAGCCCACTCGGGACTAGCGGGTTGGATGAGCAGTTCTTC. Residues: CASSPLGTSGLDEQFF.

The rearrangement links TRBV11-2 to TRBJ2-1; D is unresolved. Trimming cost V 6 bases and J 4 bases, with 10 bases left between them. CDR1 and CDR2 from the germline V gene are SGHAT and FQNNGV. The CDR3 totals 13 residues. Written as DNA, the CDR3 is TGTGCCAGCAGTAAACCAGGATACAATGAGCAGTTCTTC. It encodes CASSKPGYNEQFF. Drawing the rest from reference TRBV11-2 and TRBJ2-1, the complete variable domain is EAGVAQSPRYKIIEKRQSVAFWCNPISGHATLYWYQQILGQGPKLLIQFQNNGVVDDSQLPKDRFSAERLKGVDSTLKIQPAKLEDSAVYLCASSKPGYNEQFFGPGTRLTVL.

The CDR3 here is CASGGGQGHGYTF. The CDR3 DNA follows: TGTGCCAGCGGGGGGGGACAGGGCCATGGCTACACCTTC. The rearrangement links TRBV6-5 to TRBJ1-2; 9 nucleotides match TRBD1. CDR1 is MNHEY, CDR2 SVGAGI, per germline. The CDR3 covers 13 residues. After removal of 8 bases from V and 6 bases from J, the junction contained 7 bases not matched to a gene.

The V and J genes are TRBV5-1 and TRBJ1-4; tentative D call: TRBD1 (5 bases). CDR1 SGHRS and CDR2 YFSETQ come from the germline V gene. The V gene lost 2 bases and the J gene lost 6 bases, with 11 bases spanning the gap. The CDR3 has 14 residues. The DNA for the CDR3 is TGCGCCAGCAGCTTTTTGGGAGGGGATGAAAAACTGTTTTTT. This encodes CASSFLGGDEKLFF.

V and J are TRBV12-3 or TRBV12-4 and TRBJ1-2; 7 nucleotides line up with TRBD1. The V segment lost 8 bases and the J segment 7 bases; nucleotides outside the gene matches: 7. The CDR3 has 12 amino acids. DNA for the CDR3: TGTGCCAGCCGACAGGGAAAGTTTGGCTACACCTTC. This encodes CASRQGKFGYTF.

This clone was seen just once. CDR3 sequence: CASSSGTGHEKLFF. The CDR3 nucleotides are TGCGCCAGCAGCTCCGGGACAGGGCATGAAAAACTGTTTTTT. The gene calls are TRBV5-1 and TRBJ1-4; 9 nucleotides agree with TRBD1. Germline values: CDR1 SGHRS, CDR2 YFSETQ. The CDR3 length is 14 residues. V shed 3 bases, J shed 6 bases, and the junction held 3 bases outside the gene matches.

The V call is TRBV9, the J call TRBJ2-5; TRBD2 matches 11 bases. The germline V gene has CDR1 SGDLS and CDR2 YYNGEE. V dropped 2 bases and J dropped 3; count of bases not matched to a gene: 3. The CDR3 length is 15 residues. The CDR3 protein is CASSVSGGAKETQYF. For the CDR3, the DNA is TGTGCCAGCAGCGTTAGCGGGGGGGCGAAAGAGACCCAGTACTTC.